Sequencing of this T cell receptor beta chain was carried out in a study of blood T cell repertoires in COVID-19. Background on the study: The origin of the acute and convalescent COVID-19 samples was the United States, Italy and Spain. Sources were T cells, B-cell-depleted T cells, or PBMCs; the material itself was cDNA or gDNA.

V was shortened by 0 bases and J by 7 bases, with 13 bases between the two germline ends. The CDR3 consists of 14 residues. Per the germline V gene, CDR1 is SGHNT and CDR2 is YYREEE (reference sequence). The authors' processing: Amplification of reference gene primers provided the estimated nucleated cell counts. Data came from immunoSEQ multiplex PCR; TCRdb stores just in-frame clones and leaves some out. V and J calls and clone size are copied from that table; D and trimming were computed from the DNA. The sample yields hundreds of thousands of clones, approximately 88% seen once. The TCR originated in a man younger than 30 with active or convalescent COVID-19. J is TRBJ1-1 and V is TRBV5-4; D is unclear. The sequenced sample consisted of peripheral blood. This chain's CDR3 is CASSLDGSSFEAFF. As DNA, the CDR3 is TGTGCCAGCAGCTTGGATGGGAGTTCGTTTGAAGCTTTCTTT.